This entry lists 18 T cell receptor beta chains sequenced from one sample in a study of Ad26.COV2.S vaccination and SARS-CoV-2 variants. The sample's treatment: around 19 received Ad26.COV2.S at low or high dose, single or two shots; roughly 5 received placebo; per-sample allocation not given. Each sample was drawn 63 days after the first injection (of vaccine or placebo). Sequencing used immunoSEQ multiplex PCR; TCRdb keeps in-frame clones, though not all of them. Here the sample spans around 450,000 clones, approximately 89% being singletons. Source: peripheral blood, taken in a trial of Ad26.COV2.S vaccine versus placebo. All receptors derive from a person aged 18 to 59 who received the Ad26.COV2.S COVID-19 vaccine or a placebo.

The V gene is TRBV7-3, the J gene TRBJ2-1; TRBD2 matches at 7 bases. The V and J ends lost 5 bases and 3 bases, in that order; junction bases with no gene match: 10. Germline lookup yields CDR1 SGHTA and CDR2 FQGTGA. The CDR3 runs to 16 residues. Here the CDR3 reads CASSPGGSGNYNEQFF. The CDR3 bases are TGTGCCAGCAGCCCCGGCGGGAGCGGGAACTACAATGAGCAGTTCTTC. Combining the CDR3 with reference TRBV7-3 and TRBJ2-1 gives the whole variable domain GAGVSQTPSNKVTEKGKYVELRCDPISGHTALYWYRQSLGQGPEFLIYFQGTGAADDSGLPNDRFFAVRPEGSVSTLKIQRTERGDSAVYLCASSPGGSGNYNEQFFGPGTRLTVL.

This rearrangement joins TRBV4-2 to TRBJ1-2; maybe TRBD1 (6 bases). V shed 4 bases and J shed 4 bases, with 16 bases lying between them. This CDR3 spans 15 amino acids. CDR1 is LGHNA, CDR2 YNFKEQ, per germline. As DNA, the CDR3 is TGTGCCAGCAGCCTAACGACAGGAGGGAGCTATGGCTACACCTTC. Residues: CASSLTTGGSYGYTF.

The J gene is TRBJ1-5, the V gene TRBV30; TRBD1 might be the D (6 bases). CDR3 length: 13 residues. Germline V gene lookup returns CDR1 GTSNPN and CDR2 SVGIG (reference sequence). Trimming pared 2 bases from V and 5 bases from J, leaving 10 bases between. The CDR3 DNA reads TGTGCCTGGAGTACAGGGCTACATCAGCCCCAGCATTTT. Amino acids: CAWSTGLHQPQHF.

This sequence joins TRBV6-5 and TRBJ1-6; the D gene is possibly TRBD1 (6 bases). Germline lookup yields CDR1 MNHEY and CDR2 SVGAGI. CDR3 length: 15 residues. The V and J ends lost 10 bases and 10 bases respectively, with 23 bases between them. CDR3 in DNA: TGTGCCACCACCTTTGGCAGGGGATTATTATCACCCCTCCACTTT. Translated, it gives CATTFGRGLLSPLHF.

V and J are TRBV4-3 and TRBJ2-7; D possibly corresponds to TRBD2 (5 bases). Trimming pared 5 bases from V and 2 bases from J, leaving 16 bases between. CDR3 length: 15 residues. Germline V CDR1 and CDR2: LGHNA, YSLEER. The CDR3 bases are TGCGCCAGCAGCTTTAGCGCGGCCACCCCCTACGAGCAGTACTTC. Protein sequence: CASSFSAATPYEQYF.

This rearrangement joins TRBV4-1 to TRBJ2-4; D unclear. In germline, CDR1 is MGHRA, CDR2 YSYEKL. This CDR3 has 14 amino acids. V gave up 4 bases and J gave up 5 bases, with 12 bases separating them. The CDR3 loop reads CASSPILRENIQYF. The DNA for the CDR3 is TGCGCCAGCAGCCCCATACTCCGGGAAAACATTCAGTACTTC.

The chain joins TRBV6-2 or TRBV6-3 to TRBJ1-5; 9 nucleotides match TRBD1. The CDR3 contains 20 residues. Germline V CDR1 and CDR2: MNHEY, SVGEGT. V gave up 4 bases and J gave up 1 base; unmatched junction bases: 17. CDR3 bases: TGTGCCAGCAGTTTTTCCGACGGGACAGGGACTCCCGGGAGCAATCAGCCCCAGCATTTT. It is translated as CASSFSDGTGTPGSNQPQHF.

This CDR3 is CASSRRLTGTVVPNTGELFF. CDR3 bases: TGTGCCAGCTCACGCCGCCTAACCGGGACAGTTGTCCCTAACACCGGGGAGCTGTTTTTT. V and J are TRBV18 and TRBJ2-2, with 7 bases lining up with TRBD1. This CDR3 comprises 20 residues. With V trimmed by 4 bases and J by 2 bases, 19 bases remained unmatched. CDR1 is KGHSH, CDR2 LQKENI, per germline.

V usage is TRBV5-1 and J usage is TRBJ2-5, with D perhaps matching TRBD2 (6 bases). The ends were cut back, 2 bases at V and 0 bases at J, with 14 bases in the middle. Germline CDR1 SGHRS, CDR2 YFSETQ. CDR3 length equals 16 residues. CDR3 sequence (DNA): TGCGCCAGCAGCTTAATACCTGGGGACTACCAAGAGACCCAGTACTTC. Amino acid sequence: CASSLIPGDYQETQYF.

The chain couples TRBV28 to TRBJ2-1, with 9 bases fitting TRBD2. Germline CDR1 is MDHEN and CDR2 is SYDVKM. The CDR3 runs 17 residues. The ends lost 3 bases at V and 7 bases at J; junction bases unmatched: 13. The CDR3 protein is CASSFVLAGRPENEQFF. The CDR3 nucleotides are TGTGCCAGCAGTTTCGTTCTAGCGGGGAGACCCGAAAATGAGCAGTTCTTC.

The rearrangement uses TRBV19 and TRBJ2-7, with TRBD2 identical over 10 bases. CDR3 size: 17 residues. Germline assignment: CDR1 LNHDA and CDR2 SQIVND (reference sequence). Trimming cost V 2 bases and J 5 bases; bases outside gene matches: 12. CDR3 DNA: TGTGCCAGTAGTATATTGAGTAATAGCGGGAGGCCCCACGAGCAGTACGTC. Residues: CASSILSNSGRPHEQYV.

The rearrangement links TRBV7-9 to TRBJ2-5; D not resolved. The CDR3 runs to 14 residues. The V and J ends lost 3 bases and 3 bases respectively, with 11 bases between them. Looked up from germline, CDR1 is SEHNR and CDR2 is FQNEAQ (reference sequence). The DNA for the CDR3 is TGTGCCAGCAGCTTGATGGCCAAGGAAGAGACCCAGTACTTC. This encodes CASSLMAKEETQYF.

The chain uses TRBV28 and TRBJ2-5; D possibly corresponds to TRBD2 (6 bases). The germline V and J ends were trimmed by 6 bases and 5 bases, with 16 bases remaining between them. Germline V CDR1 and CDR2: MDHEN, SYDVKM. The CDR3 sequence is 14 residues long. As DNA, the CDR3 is TGTGCCAGCAGCACGGGACTCTTAGGGGAGACCCAGTACTTC. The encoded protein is CASSTGLLGETQYF.

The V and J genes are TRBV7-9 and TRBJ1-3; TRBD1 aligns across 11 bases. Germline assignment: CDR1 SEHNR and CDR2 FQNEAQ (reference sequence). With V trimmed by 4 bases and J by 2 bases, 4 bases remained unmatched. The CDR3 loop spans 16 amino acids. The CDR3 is CASSWWTGGTGNTIYF. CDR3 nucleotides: TGTGCCAGCAGCTGGTGGACAGGGGGCACTGGAAACACCATATATTTT.

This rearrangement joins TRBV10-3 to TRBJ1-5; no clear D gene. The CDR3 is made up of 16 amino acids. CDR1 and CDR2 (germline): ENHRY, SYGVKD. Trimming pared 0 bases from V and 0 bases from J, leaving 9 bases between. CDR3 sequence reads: CAISESGGYSNQPQHF. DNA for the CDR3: TGTGCCATCAGTGAGTCAGGCGGCTATAGCAATCAGCCCCAGCATTTT.

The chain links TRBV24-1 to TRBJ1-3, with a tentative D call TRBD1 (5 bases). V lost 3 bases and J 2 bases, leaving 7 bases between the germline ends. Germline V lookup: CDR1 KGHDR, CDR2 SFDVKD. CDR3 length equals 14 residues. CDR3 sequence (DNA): TGTGCCACCAGTGATACGACAGCTGGAAACACCATATATTTT. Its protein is CATSDTTAGNTIYF.

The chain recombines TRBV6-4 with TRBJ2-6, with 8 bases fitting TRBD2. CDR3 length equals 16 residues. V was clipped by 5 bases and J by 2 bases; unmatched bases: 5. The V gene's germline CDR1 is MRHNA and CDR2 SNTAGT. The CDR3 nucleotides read TGTGCCAGCAGTAAAAACGGGGGGGCTGGGGCCAACGTCCTGACTTTC. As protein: CASSKNGGAGANVLTF.

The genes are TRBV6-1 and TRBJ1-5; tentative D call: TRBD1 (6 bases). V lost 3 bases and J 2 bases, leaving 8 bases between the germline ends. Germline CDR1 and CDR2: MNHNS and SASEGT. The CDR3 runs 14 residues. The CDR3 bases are TGTGCCAGCAGTGACCCAGGGGGCAATCAGCCCCAGCATTTT. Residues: CASSDPGGNQPQHF.